Included here is one T cell receptor beta chain sequence, with context. Antigen specificity is unknown. This entry belongs to a study of shared clonotypes between healthy human individuals. Study in general: A donor's plate count was three for CD4 naive and three for CD4 memory; CD8 naive had two and CD8 memory one.

Clones were sequenced by immunoSEQ multiplex PCR, and TCRdb holds only the in-frame ones, with some missing. The table has roughly 1.5 million clones, roughly 98% seen once. This CDR3 comprises 15 residues. Germline loops: CDR1 SGHRS, CDR2 YFSETQ. Deletions cut 2 bases from V and 4 bases from J, with 15 bases between. Whole-study findings and limits: Generally, naive subsets came out with larger estimated richness than memory subsets. There were few donors, and this limited the genetic and exposure-history diversity represented.

The sequencing sample was made of naive CD4+ T cells sorted from blood. Subset in this sample: CD45RA+ positively selected. This sequence joins TRBV5-1 and TRBJ2-5; D not resolved. The source is a young man in good health. The CDR3: CASSLSPVSGETQYF. DNA for the CDR3: TGCGCCAGCAGCTTATCCCCAGTATCCGGAGAGACCCAGTACTTC.